This T cell receptor (beta chain) emerged from a study of cytomegalovirus exposure and HLA in healthy donors. PCR involved 60 Vbeta and 13 Jbeta primers. Method: immunoSEQ multiplex PCR; TCRdb's copy keeps in-frame clones and lacks some. In all, the sample yields some 21,000 clones. The germline CDR1 and CDR2 sequences are LNHDA and SQIVND (reference sequence). V dropped 4 bases and J dropped 4 bases, with 16 bases sitting between them. CDR3 size: 15 residues. Sequencing was performed on PBMCs. This chain uses TRBV19 with TRBJ1-1, with D perhaps TRBD1 (6 bases). This TCR was sampled from a man aged 55 to 70 in good health and CMV-seropositive. The CDR3 sequence is CASSTDRYLSTEAFF. The CDR3 bases are TGTGCCAGTAGTACGGACAGATACCTGAGCACTGAAGCTTTCTTT.